The present T cell receptor beta chain was sequenced within a study of T cell changes during pregnancy in multiple sclerosis. This clone came up a few times. This same CDR3 is encoded by further DNA sequences in the sample. V trimming: 6 bases; J trimming: 4 bases; junction bases outside the gene matches: 5. The CDR3 contains 13 residues. Germline-derived CDR1 and CDR2 are MDHEN and SYDVKM. Clones were sequenced by immunoSEQ multiplex PCR, and TCRdb holds only the in-frame ones, with some missing. The sample has roughly 99,000 clones, under 95% seen once. The sequence derives from a female donor in good health, enrolled as a control in a pregnancy study. J is TRBJ1-2 and V is TRBV28, with 7 bases aligning to TRBD1. The sequenced sample was peripheral blood, obtained after pregnancy. The CDR3: CASSLTGSYGYTF. The CDR3 region has the DNA TGTGCCAGCAGCTTGACAGGGAGCTATGGCTACACCTTC.